This T cell receptor beta chain was recovered during a study of radiation and T cells in renal cell carcinoma. Repertoires were generated with immunoSEQ multiplex PCR, while TCRdb's copy carries only in-frame clones and drops some. The sample gives 100,000 to 150,000 clones, roughly 85% of which show up once; about 3% is in the top ten. Time point meaning: baseline pretreatment blood. This sample's treatment: 15 Gy SBRT to primary tumor, nephrectomy 4 weeks later. Serial blood draws occurred at baseline and 2 and 4 weeks post-SBRT. The patient's renal cell carcinoma had clear cell pathology. The study's findings and limits: Baseline intratumoral clonotype presence is unknown without pretreatment biopsies. Top tumor clonotypes rose in blood 2 weeks post-radiation, then contracted.

As regards this clone: As yet, its antigen is unknown.

V lost 4 bases and J lost 4, with 14 bases in between. Germline V gene sequence: CDR1 SGHNT, CDR2 YYREEE (reference sequence). The CDR3 runs 14 residues. This clonotype was obtained from a woman aged 55-69 years with renal cell carcinoma. The chain couples TRBV5-4 to TRBJ2-5, with a tentative D call TRBD2 (7 bases). The source material was blood, sampled from a patient whose treatment included radiotherapy and nephrectomy. The CDR3 DNA is TGTGCCAGCAGCCCGGGGGCTAGCGGAGAGACCCAGTACTTC. It codes for CASSPGASGETQYF.